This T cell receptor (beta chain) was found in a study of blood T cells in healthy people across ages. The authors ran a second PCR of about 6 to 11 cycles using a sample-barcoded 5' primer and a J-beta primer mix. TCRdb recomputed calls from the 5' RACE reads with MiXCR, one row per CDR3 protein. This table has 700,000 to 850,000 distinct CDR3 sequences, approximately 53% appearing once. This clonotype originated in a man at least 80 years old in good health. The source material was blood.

This chain's CDR3 is CSVVSGAYGYTF. The CDR3 DNA follows: TGCAGCGTTGTATCGGGGGCCTATGGCTACACCTTC. The chain is built from TRBV29-1 and TRBJ1-2; possibly TRBD1 for D (6 bases). From germline, CDR1 is SQVTM and CDR2 ANQGSEA. The CDR3 is 12 amino acids. V was cut by 4 bases and J by 4 bases, with 10 bases left in between.